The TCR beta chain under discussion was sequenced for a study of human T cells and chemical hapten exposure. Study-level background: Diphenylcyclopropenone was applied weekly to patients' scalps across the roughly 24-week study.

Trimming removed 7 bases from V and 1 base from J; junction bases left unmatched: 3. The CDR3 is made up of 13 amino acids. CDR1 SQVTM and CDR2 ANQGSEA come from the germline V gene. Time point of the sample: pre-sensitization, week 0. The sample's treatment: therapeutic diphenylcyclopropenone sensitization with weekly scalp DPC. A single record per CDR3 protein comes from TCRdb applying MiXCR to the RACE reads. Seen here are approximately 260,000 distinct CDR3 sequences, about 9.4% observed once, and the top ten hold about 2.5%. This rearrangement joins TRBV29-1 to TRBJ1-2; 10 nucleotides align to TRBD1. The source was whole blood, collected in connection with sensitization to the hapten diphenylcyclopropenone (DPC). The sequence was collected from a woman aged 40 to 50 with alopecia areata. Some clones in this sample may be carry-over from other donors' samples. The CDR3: CSGGTGDNYGYTF. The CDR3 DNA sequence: TGCAGCGGGGGGACAGGGGATAACTATGGCTACACCTTC.